This T cell receptor beta chain originates from a study of T cells in Graves' hyperthyroidism and ophthalmopathy. Concerning this clonotype: Antigen unknown.

Hyperthyroidism was newly diagnosed in patients aged 18 to 65 (duration under 2 months). The V gene lost 2 bases and the J gene lost 11 bases, with 16 bases spanning the gap. This CDR3 is 14 amino acids long. Germline V gene lookup returns CDR1 GTSNPN and CDR2 SVGIG (reference sequence). Study-wide findings and caveats: Ophthalmopathy got predicted by the model a median roughly 6.1 months before its onset.

The investigators amplified TCR beta CDR3 regions from RNA transcripts. HTBI primers were used for first-round RT-PCR of the TCR CDR3. TCRdb itself ran the multiplex PCR reads through MiXCR, one entry per CDR3 protein. In the table there are under 400,000 distinct CDR3 sequences, 15% to 20% of which are singletons. The sequence derives from a woman aged 45-60 years with Graves' hyperthyroidism. V is TRBV30 and J is TRBJ1-6; D is ambiguous. The material sequenced was blood. The CDR3 sequence: CAWSTPGTTAPLHF. CDR3 bases: TGTGCCTGGAGTACGCCCGGCACGACGGCACCCCTCCACTTT. The entire variable domain, with the rest obtained from reference TRBV30 and TRBJ1-6, is as follows: SQTIHQWPATLVQPVGSPLSLECTVEGTSNPNLYWYRQAAGRGLQLLFYSVGIGQISSEVPQNLSASRPQDRQFILSSKKLLLSDSGFYLCAWSTPGTTAPLHFGNGTRLTVT.